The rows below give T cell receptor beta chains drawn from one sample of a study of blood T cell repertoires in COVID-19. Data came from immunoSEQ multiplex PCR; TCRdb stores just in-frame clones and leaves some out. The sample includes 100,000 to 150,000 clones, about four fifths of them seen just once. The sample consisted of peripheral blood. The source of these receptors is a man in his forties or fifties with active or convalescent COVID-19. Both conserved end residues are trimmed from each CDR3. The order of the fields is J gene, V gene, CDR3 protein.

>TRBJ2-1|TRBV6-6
ASSYGGRGNEQF
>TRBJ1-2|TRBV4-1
ASSQDVDIQNYGYT
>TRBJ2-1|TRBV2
ASSVGQGLAGGQSYNEQF
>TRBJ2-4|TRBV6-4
ASSPRQGENIQY
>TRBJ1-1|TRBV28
ASTSDTEAF
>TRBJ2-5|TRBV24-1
ATSGTRGDGRETQY
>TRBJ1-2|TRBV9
ASSSSQGQGSAHYGYT
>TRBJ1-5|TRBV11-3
ASSLDQGRSNQPQH
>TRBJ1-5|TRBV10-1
ASSLLGLSNQPQH
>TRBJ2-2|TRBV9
ASSLRTANTGELF
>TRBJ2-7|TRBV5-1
ASSRSGGTESYEQY
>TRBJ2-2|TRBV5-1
ASSLTGGVPGELF
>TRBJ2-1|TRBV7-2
ASSRRTGSSYNEQF
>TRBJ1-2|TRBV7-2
ASSLRGQGSNYGYT
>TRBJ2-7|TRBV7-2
ASSPDRASYEQY
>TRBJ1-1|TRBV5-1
ASSLVAGSLEAF
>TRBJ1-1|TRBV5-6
ASSLDTNTEAF
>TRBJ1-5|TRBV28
ATLGGNQPQH
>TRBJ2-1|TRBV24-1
ATRGGTYNEQF
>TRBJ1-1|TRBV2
ASRLTEAF
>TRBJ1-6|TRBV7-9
ASSSAGPLH
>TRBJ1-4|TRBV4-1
ASSQDLTLNIGEKLF
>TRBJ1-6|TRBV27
ASSPGTGFFISSPLH
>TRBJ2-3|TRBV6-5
ASSLGTTSTDTQY
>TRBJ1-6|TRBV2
ASTRGQLNSPLH
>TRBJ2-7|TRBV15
ATSRDPGKTYEQY
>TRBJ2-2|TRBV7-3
ASSYQVPTGELF
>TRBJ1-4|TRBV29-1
SVYEATNEKLF
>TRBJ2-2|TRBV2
ASSPDRTNTGELF
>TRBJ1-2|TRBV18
ASSPSDRANGYT
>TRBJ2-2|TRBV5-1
ASSAVGAGVSGELF
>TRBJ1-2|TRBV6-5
ASSNRGRGNGYT
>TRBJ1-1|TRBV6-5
ASSYRLEMNTEAF
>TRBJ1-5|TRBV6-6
ASSLTGGRGSNQPQH
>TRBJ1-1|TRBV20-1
SAMDIEAF
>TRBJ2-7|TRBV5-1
ASSFITGGSEQY
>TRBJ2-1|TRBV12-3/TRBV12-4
ASRRRGENEQF
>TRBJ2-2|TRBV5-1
ASSLARDNGELF
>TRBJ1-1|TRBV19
ASRRQGANTEAF
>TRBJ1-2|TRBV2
ASRLRQGDGYT
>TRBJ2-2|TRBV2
ASSERGTAGELF
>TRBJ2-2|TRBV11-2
ASCQRAETGELF
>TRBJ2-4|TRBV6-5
ASSYGLAKNIQY
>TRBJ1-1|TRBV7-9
ASSLRGRIMNTEAF
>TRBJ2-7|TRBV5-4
ASSPDGGGTYEQY
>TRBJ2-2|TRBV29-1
SVRHLSGELF
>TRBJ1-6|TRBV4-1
ASSRVQGALEPLH
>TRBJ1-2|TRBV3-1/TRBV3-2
ASSRGTANYGYT
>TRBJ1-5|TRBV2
ASNQDRALDQPQH
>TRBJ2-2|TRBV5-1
ASSYTGLNTGELF
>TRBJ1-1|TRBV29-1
SVATGPMNTEAF
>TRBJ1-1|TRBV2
ASPTAGGLDTEAF
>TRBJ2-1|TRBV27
ASSSTLGGGGANEQF
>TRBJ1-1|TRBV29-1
SVERGRDTEAF
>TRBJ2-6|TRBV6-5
ASSSGGSGANVLT
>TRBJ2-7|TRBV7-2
ASSRDRAPDEQY
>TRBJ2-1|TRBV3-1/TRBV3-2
ASSQDIPSVSSYNEQF
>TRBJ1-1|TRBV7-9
ASSGQDNTEAF
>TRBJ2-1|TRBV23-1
ASSQKQGGPNEQF